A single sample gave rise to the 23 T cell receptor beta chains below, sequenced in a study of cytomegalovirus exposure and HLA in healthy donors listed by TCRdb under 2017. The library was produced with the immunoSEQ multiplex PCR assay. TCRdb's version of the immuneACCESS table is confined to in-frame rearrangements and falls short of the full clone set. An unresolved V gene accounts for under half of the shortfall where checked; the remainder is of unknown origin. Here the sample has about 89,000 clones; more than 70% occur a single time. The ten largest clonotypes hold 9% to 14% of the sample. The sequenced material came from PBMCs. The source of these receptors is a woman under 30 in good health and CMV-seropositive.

CDR3 DNA sequence: TGTGCCACCAGACAGGCTCAAGAGACCCAGTACTTC. Translation gives CATRQAQETQYF. This sequence joins TRBV28 and TRBJ2-5, with D possibly TRBD1 on 6 matching bases. Trimming removed 10 bases at V and 2 bases at J, with 11 bases between. The CDR3 contains 12 residues. Per germline, CDR1 MDHEN and CDR2 SYDVKM.

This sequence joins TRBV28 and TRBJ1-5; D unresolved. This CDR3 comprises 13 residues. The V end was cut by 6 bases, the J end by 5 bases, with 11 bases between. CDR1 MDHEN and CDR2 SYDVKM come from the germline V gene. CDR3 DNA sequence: TGTGCCAGCAGGACACAGAGCCATCAGCCCCAGCATTTT. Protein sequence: CASRTQSHQPQHF.

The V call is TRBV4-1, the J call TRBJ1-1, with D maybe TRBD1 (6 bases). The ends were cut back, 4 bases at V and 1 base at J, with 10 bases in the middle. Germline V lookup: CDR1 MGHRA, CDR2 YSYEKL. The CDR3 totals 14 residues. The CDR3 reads CASSRPTGNTEAFF. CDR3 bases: TGCGCCAGCAGCCGACCGACAGGGAACACTGAAGCTTTCTTT.

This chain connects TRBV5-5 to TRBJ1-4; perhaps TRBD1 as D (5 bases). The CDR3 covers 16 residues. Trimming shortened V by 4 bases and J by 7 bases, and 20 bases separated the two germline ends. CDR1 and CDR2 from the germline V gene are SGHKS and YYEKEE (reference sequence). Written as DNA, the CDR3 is TGTGCCAGCAGCCCCCCGGTGGGGGGTGATGGTGAAAAACTGTTTTTT. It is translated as CASSPPVGGDGEKLFF.

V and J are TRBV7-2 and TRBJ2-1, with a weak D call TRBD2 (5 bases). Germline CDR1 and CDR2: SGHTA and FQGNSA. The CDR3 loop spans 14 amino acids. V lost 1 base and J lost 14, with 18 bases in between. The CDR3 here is CASSLGTSSIGKFF. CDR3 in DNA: TGTGCCAGCAGCTTAGGAACTAGTAGTATAGGGAAGTTCTTC.

The CDR3 sequence is CASSSHQVQYF. CDR3 nucleotides: TGTGCCAGCAGCTCCCACCAGGTGCAGTACTTC. The V and J genes are TRBV7-2 and TRBJ2-7; D is unresolved. The V end lost 4 bases, the J end lost 9 bases, and 10 bases lay between the germline ends. The CDR3 spans 11 residues. Germline loops: CDR1 SGHTA, CDR2 FQGNSA. Full variable domain (rest looked up from reference TRBV7-2 and TRBJ2-7): GAGVSQSPSNKVTEKGKDVELRCDPISGHTALYWYRQSLGQGLEFLIYFQGNSAPDKSGLPSDRFSAERTGGSVSTLTIQRTQQEDSAVYLCASSSHQVQYFGPGTRLTVT.

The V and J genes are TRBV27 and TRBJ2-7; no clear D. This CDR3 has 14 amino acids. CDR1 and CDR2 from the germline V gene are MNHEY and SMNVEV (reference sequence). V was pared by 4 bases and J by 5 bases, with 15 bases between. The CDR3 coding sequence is TGTGCCAGCAGTTGGCGGTCAATTCCGAACGAGCAGTACTTC. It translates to CASSWRSIPNEQYF.

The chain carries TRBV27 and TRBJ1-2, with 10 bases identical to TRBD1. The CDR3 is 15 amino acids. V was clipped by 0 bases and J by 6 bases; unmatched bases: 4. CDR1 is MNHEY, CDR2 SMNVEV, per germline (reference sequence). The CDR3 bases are TGTGCCAGCAGTTTATCCCGGGACAGGGGCCATGGCTACACCTTC. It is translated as CASSLSRDRGHGYTF.

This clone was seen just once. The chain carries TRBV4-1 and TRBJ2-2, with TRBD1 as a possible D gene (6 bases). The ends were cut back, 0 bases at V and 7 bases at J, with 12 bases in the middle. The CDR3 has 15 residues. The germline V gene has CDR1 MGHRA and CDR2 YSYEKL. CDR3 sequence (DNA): TGCGCCAGCAGCCAAGAGTGGGGGCAAAACGGGGAGCTGTTTTTT. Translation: CASSQEWGQNGELFF.

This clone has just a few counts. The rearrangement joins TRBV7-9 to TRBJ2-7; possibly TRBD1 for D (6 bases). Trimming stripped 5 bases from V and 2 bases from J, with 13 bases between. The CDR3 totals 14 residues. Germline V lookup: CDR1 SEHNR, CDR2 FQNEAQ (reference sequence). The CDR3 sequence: CASSPDSNPYEQYF. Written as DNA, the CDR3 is TGTGCCAGCAGCCCGGACAGCAATCCCTACGAGCAGTACTTC.

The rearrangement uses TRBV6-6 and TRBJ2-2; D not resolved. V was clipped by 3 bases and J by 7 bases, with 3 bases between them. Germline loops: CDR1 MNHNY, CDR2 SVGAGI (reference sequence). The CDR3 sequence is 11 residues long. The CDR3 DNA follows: TGTGCCAGCAGTTATCGCGGGGAGCTGTTTTTT. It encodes CASSYRGELFF.

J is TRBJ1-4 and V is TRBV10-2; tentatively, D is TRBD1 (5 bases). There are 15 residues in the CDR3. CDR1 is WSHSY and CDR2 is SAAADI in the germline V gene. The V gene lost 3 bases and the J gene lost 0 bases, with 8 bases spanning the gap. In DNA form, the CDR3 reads TGCGCCAGCAGTGACGGACAAGCAACTAATGAAAAACTGTTTTTT. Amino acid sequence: CASSDGQATNEKLFF.

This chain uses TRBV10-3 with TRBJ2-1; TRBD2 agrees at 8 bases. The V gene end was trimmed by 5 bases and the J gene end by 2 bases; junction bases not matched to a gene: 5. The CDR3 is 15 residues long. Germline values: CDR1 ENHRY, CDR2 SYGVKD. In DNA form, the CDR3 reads TGTGCCATCAGTTTAGCGGGGTTGACCTACAATGAGCAGTTCTTC. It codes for CAISLAGLTYNEQFF.

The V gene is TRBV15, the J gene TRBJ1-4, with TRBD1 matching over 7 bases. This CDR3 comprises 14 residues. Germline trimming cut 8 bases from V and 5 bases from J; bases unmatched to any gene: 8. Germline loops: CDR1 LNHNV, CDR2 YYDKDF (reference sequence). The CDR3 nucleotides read TGTGCCACCGGTCTGAGGGGGCTCAATGAAAAACTGTTTTTT. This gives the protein CATGLRGLNEKLFF.

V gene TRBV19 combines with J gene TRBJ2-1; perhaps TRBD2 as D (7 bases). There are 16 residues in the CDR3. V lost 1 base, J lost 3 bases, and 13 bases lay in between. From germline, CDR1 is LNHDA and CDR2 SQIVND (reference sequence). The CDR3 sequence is CASSIGGGGYYNEQFF. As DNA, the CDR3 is TGTGCCAGTAGTATAGGGGGGGGCGGTTACTACAATGAGCAGTTCTTC.

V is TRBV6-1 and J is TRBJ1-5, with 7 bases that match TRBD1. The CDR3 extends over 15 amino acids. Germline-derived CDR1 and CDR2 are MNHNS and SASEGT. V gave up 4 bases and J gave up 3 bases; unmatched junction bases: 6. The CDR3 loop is CASSARDRYNQPQHF. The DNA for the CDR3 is TGTGCCAGCAGTGCGAGGGACAGATACAATCAGCCCCAGCATTTT.

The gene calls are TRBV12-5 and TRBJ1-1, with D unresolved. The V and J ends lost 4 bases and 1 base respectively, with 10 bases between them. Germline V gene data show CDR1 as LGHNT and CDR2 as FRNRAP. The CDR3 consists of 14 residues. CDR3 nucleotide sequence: TGTGCTAGTGGTTCGGGATCTCGGAACACTGAAGCTTTCTTT. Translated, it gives CASGSGSRNTEAFF. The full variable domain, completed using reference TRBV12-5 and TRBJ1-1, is DARVTQTPRHKVTEMGQEVTMRCQPILGHNTVFWYRQTMMQGLELLAYFRNRAPLDDSGMPKDRFSAEMPDATLATLKIQPSEPRDSAVYFCASGSGSRNTEAFFGQGTRLTVV.

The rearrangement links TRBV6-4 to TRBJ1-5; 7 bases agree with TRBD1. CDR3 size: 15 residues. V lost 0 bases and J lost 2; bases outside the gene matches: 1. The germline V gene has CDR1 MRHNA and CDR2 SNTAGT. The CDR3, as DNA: TGTGCCAGCAGTGACTCTACAGGGGGCAATCAGCCCCAGCATTTT. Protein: CASSDSTGGNQPQHF.

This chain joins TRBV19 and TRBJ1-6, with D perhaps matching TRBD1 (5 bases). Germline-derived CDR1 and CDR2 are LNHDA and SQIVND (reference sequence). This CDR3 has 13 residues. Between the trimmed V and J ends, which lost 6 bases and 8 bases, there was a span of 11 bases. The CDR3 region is CASRVRVDSPLHF. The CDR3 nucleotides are TGTGCCAGTAGGGTCAGGGTGGATTCACCCCTCCACTTT.

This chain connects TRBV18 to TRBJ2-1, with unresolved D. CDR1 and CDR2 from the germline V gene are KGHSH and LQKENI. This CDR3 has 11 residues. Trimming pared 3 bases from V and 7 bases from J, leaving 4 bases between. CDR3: CASSPLNEQFF. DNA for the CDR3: TGTGCCAGCTCACCCCTGAATGAGCAGTTCTTC.

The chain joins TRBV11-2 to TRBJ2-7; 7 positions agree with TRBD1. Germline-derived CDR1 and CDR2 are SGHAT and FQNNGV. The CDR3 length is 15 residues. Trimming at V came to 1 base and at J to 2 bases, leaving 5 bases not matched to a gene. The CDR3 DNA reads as TGTGCCAGCAGCTTAGGAGGGGGCACCCCCTACGAGCAGTACTTC. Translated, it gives CASSLGGGTPYEQYF.

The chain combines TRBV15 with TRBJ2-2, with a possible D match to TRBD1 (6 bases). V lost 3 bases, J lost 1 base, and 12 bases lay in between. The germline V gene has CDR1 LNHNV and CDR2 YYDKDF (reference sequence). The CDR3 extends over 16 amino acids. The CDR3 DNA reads TGTGCCACCAGCAGGGGGGACATCTTGAACACCGGGGAGCTGTTTTTT. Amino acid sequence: CATSRGDILNTGELFF.

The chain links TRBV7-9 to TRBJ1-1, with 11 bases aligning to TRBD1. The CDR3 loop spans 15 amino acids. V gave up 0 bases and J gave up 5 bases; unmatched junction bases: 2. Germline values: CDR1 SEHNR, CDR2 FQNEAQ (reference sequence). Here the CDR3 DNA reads TGTGCCAGCAGCTTAGCGGGGGACAGGGGGACTGAAGCTTTCTTT. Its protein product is CASSLAGDRGTEAFF. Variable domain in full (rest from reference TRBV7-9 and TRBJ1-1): DTGVSQNPRHKITKRGQNVTFRCDPISEHNRLYWYRQTLGQGPEFLTYFQNEAQLEKSRLLSDRFSAERPKGSFSTLEIQRTEQGDSAMYLCASSLAGDRGTEAFFGQGTRLTVV.